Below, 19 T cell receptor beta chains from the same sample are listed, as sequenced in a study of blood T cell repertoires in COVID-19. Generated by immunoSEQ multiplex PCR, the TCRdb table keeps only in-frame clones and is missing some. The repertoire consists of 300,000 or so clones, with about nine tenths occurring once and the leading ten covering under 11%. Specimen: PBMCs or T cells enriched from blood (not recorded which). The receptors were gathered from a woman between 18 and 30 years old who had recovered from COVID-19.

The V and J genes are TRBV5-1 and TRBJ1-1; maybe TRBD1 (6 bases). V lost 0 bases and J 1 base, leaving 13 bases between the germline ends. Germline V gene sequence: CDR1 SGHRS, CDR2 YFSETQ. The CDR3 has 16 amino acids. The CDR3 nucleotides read TGCGCCAGCAGCTTGGGGCTTGGGGGCAGGAACACTGAAGCTTTCTTT. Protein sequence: CASSLGLGGRNTEAFF.

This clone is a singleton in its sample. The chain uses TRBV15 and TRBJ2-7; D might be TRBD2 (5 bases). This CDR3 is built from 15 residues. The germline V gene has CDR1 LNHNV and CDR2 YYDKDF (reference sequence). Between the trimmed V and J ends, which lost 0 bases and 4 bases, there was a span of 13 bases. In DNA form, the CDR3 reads TGTGCCACCAGCAGAGATCGGAGCGGAAGATACGAGCAGTACTTC. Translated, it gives CATSRDRSGRYEQYF.

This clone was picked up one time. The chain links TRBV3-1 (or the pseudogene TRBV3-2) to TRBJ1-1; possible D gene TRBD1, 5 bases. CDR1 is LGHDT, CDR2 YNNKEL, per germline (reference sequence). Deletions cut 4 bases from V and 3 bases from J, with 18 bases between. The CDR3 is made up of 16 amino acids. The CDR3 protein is CASSPGGGITDTEAFF. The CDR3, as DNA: TGTGCCAGCAGCCCCGGGGGAGGGATTACGGACACTGAAGCTTTCTTT.

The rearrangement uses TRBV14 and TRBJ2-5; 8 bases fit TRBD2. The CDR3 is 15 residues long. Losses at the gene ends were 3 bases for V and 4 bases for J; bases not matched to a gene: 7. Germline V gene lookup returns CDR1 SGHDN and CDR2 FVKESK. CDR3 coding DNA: TGTGCCAGCAGCCAGTTCGAGCTAGCGGGAGAGACCCAGTACTTC. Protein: CASSQFELAGETQYF.

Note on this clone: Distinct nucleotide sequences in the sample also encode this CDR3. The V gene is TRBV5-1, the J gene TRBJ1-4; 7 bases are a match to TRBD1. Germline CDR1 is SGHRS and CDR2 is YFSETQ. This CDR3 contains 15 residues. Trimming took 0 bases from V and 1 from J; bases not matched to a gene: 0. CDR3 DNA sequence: TGCGCCAGCAGCTTGGGACAGGGAACTAATGAAAAACTGTTTTTT. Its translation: CASSLGQGTNEKLFF.

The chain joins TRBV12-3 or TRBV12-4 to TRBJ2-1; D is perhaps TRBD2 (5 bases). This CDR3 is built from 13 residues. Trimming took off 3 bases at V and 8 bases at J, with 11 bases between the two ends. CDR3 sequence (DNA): TGTGCCAGCAGTTTTTCCGGGGTCCATGAGCAGTTCTTC. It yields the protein CASSFSGVHEQFF.

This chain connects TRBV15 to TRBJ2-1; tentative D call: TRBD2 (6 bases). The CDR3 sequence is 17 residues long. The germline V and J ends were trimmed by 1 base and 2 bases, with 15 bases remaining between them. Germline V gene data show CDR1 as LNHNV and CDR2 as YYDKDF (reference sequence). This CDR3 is CATSRVVEAGTYNEQFF. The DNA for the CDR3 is TGTGCCACCAGCAGAGTTGTCGAGGCGGGAACCTACAATGAGCAGTTCTTC.

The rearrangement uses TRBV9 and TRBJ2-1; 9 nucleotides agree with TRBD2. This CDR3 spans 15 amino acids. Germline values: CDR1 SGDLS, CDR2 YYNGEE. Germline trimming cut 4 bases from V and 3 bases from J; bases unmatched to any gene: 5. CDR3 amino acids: CASSTSGGHYNEQFF. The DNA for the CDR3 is TGTGCCAGCAGCACCAGCGGGGGGCACTACAATGAGCAGTTCTTC.

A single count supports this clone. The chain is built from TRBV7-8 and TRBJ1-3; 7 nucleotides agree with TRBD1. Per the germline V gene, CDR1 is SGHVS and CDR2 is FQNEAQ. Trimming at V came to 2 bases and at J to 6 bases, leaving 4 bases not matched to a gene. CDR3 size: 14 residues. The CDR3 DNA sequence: TGTGCCAGCAGCTTAACGGAGGGGGCAAACACCATATATTTT. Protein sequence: CASSLTEGANTIYF.

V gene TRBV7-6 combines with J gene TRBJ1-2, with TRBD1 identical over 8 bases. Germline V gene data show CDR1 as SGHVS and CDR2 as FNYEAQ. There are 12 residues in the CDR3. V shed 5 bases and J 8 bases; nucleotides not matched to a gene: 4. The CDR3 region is CASSGQGGGYTF. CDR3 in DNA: TGTGCCAGCAGCGGACAGGGAGGCGGCTACACCTTC.

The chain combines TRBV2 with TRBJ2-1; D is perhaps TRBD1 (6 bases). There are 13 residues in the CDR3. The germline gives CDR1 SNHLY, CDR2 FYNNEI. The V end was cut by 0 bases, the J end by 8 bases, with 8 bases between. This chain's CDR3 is CASSEAWGHEQFF. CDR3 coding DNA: TGTGCCAGCAGTGAAGCTTGGGGGCATGAGCAGTTCTTC.

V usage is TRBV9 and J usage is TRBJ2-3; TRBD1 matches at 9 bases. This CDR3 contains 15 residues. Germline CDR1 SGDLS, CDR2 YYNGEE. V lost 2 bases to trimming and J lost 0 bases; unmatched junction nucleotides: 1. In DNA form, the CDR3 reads TGTGCCAGCAGCGTGACAGGGGGGAGCACAGATACGCAGTATTTT. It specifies CASSVTGGSTDTQYF. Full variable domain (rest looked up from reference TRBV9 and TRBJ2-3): DSGVTQTPKHLITATGQRVTLRCSPRSGDLSVYWYQQSLDQGLQFLIQYYNGEERAKGNILERFSAQQFPDLHSELNLSSLELGDSALYFCASSVTGGSTDTQYFGPGTRLTVL.

CDR3 nucleotide sequence: TGTGCCAGCAGCAATGGACAGGGTGATCAGCCCCAGCATTTT. It specifies CASSNGQGDQPQHF. The V gene is TRBV11-2, the J gene TRBJ1-5; 8 bases line up with TRBD1. This CDR3 spans 14 amino acids. The V segment lost 5 bases and the J segment 5 bases; nucleotides outside the gene matches: 5. Germline CDR1 SGHAT, CDR2 FQNNGV.

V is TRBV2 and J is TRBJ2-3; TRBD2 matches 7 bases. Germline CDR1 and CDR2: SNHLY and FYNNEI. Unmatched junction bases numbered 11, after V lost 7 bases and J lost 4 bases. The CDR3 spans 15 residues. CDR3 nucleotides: TGTGCCAGCAACCCTTTGGGGGGGATCTCAGATACGCAGTATTTT. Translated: CASNPLGGISDTQYF.

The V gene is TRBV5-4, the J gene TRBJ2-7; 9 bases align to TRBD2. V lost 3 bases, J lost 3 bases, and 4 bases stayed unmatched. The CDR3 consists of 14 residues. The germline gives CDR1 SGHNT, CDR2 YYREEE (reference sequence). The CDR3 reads CASSSAGGNYEQYF. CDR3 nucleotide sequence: TGTGCCAGCAGCTCGGCGGGAGGGAACTACGAGCAGTACTTC.

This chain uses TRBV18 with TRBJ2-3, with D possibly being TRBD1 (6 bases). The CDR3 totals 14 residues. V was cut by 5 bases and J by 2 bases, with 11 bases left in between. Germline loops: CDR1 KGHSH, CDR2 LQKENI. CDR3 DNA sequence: TGTGCCAGCTCATTACGGACAGTCACAGATACGCAGTATTTT. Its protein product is CASSLRTVTDTQYF.

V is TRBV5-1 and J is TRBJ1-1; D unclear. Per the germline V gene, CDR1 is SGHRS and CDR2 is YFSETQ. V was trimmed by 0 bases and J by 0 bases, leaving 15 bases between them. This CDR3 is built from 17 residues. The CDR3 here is CASSLEVGRQLNTEAFF. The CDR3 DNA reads TGCGCCAGCAGCTTGGAGGTTGGGAGACAACTGAACACTGAAGCTTTCTTT.

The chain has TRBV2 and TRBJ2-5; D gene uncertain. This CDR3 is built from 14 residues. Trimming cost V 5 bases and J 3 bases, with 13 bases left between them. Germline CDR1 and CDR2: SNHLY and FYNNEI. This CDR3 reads CASSSLTREETQYF. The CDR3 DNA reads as TGTGCCAGCAGTTCACTCACCCGTGAAGAGACCCAGTACTTC. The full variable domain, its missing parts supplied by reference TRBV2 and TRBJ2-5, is EPEVTQTPSHQVTQMGQEVILRCVPISNHLYFYWYRQILGQKVEFLVSFYNNEISEKSEIFDDQFSVERPDGSNFTLKIRSTKLEDSAMYFCASSSLTREETQYFGPGTRLLVL.

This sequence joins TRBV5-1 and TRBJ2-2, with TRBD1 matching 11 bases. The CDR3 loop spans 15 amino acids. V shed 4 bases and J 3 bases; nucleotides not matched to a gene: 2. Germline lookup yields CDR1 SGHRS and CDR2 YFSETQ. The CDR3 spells CASSRTGGDTGELFF. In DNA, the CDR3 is TGCGCCAGCAGCAGGACAGGGGGCGACACCGGGGAGCTGTTTTTT.